This T cell receptor (beta chain) was recorded in a study of blood T cell repertoires in COVID-19. CDR3 length equals 11 residues. Germline loops: CDR1 GTSNPN, CDR2 SVGIG (reference sequence). The ends were cut back, 2 bases at V and 4 bases at J, with 5 bases in the middle. Measured with immunoSEQ multiplex PCR; TCRdb has only the in-frame clones, and not every one. Counted here are roughly 150,000 clones, more than 75% occurring once; the ten biggest clones make up roughly a sixth. Specimen: peripheral blood. The rearrangement joins TRBV30 to TRBJ1-2; D remains unclear. The origin of this receptor is a man aged 60 to 75 with active or convalescent COVID-19. The DNA for the CDR3 is TGTGCCTGGAGTTTAATCTATGGCTACACCTTC. It encodes CAWSLIYGYTF.